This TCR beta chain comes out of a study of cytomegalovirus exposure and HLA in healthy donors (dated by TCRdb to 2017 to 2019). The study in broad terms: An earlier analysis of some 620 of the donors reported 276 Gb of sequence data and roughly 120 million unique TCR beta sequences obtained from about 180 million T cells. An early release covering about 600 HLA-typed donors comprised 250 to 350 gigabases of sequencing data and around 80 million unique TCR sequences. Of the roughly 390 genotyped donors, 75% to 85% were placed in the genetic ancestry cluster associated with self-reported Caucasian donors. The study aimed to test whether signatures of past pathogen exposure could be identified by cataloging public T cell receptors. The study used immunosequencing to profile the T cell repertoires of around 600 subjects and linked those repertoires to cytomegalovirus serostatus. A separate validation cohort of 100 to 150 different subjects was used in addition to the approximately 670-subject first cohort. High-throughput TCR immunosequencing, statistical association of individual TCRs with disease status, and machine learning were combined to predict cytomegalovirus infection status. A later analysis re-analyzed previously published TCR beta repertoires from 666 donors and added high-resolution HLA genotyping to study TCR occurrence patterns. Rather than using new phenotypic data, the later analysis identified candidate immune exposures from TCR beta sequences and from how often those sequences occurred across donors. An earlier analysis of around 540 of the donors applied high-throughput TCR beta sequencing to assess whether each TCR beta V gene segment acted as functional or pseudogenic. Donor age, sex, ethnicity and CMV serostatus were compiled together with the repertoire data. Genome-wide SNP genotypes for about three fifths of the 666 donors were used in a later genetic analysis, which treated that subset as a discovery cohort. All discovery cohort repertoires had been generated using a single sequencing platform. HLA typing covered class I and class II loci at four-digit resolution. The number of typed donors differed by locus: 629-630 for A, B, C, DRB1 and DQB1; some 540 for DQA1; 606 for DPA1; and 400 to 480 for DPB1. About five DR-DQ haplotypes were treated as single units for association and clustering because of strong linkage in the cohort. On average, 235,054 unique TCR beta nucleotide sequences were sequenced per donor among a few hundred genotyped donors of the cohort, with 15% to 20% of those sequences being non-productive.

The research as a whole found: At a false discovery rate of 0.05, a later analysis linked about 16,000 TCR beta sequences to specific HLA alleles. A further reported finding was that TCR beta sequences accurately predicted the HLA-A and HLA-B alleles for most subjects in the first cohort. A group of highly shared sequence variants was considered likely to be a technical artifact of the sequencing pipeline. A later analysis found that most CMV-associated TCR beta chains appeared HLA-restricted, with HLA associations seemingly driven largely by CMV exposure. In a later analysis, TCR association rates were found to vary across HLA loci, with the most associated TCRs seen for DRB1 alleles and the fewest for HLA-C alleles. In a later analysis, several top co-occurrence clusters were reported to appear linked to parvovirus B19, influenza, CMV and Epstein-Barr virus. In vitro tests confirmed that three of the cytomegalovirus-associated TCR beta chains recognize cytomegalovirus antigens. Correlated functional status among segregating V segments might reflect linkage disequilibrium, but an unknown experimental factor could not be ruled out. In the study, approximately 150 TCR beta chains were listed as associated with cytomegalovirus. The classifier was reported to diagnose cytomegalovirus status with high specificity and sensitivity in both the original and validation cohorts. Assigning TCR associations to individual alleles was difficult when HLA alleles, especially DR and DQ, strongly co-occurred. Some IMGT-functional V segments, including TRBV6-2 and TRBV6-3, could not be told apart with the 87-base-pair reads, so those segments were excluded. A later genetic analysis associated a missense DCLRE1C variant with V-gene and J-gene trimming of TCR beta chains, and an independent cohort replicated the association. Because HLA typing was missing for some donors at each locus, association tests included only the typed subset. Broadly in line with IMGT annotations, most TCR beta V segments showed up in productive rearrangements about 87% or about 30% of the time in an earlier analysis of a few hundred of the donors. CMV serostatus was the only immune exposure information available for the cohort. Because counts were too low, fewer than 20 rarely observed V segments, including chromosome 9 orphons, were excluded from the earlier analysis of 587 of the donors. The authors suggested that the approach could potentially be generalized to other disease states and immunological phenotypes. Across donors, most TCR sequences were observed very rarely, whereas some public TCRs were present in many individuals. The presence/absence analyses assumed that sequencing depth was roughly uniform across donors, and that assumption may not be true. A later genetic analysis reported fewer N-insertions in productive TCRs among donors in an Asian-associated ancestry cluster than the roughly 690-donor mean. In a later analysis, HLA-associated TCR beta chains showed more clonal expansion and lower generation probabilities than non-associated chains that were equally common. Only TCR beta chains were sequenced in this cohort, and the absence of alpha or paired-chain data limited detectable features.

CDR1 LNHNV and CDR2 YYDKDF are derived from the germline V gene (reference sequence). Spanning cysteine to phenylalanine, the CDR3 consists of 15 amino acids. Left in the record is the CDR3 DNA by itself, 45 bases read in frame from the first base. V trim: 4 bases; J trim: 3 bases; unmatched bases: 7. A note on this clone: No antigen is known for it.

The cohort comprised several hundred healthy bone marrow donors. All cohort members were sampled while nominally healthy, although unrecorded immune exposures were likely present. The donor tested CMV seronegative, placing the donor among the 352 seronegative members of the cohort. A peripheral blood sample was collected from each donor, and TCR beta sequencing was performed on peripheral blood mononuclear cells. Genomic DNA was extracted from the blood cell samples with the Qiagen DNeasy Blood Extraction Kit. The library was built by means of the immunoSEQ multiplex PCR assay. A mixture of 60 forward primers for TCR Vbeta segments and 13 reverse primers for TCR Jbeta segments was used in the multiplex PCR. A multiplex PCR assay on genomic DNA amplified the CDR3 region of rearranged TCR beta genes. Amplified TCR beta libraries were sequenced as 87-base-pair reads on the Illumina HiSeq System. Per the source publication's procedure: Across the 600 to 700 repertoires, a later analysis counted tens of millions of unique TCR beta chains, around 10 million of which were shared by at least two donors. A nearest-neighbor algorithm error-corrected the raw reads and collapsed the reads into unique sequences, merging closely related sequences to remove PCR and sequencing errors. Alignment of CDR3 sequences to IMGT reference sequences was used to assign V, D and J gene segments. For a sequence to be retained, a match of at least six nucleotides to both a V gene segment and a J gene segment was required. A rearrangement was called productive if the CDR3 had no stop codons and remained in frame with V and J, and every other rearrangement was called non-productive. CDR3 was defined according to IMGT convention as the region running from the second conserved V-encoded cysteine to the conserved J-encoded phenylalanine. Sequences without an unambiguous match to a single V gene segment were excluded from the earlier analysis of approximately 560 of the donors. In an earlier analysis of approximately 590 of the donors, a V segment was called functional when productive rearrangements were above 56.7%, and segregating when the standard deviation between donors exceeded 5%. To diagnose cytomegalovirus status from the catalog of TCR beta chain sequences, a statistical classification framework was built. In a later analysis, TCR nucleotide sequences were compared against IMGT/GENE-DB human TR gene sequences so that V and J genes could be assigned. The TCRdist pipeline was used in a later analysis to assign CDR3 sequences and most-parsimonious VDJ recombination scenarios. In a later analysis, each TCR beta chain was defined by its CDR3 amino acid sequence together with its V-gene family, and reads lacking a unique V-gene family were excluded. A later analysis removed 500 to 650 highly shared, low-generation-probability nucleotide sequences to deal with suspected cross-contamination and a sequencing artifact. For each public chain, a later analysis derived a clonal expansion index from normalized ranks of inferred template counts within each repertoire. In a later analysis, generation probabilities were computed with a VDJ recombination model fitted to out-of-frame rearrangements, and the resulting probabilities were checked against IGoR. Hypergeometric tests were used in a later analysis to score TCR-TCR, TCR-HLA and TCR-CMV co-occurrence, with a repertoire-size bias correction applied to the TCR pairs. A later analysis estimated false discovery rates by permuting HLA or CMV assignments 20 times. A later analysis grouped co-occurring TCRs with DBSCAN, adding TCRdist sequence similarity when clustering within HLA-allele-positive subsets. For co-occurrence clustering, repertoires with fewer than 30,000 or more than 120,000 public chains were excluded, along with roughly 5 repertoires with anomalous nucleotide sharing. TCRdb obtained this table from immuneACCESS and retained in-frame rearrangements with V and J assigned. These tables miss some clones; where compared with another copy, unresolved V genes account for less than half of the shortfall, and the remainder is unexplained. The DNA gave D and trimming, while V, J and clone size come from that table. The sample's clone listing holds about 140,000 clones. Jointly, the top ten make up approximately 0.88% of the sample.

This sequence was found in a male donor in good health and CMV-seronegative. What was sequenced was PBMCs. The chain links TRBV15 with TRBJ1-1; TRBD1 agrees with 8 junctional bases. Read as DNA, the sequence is TGTGCCACCAGCAAAGACCAGGGGGCGTACACTGAAGCTTTCTTT. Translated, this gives CATSKDQGAYTEAFF.